The clone carrying this TCR beta chain was counted a few times. TCRdb's copy holds only in-frame clones and misses some; the assay was immunoSEQ multiplex PCR. The sample shows about 210,000 clones, approximately 85% of them seen only once. Trimming removed 1 base from V and 0 bases from J, with 20 bases in between. Germline CDR1 and CDR2: KGHSH and LQKENI. The CDR3 is 19 residues long. The record originates from a study of blood T cell repertoires in COVID-19. Study background: Acute and convalescent COVID-19 specimens originated in the United States, Italy and Spain. Sources were T cells, B-cell-depleted T cells, or PBMCs; the material itself was cDNA or gDNA.

It was during active infection that Seattle patients were enrolled and then longitudinally followed. The specimen sequenced was peripheral blood. This chain links TRBV18 with TRBJ2-3; D is undetermined. This receptor was obtained from a woman aged 70-85 years with COVID-19, enrolled during active disease. CDR3 loop: CASSPLSLSAYSSTDTQYF. The CDR3 DNA reads as TGTGCCAGCTCACCACTTAGTTTATCTGCGTACTCTAGCACAGATACGCAGTATTTT.